Each of the 29 T cell receptor beta chains below was sequenced from the same sample in a study of CD8+ T cells in alopecia areata. Treatment defined: oral pan-JAK inhibitor, 5-10 mg twice daily. It was cDNA, reverse transcribed from extracted RNA, that served as the sequencing template. Produced via immunoSEQ multiplex PCR; TCRdb's table is partial and in-frame only. The table includes some 220,000 clones, about 50% detected once. The sample consisted of CD4+ T cells sorted from blood, taken at week 4, from a patient treated with tofacitinib. The origin of the receptors is a human donor with alopecia areata.

As DNA, the CDR3 is TGTGCCAGCTCAGGGAATAAGAATTCACCCCTCCACTTT. As protein: CASSGNKNSPLHF. The chain is built from TRBV6-5 and TRBJ1-6; D is possibly TRBD1 (5 bases). CDR1 MNHEY and CDR2 SVGAGI come from the germline V gene. The CDR3 is made up of 13 amino acids. The V end lost 8 bases, the J end lost 7 bases, and 12 bases lay between the germline ends.

This chain's CDR3 is CASSLREGDGYTF. The CDR3 DNA reads as TGTGCCAGCAGTTTAAGGGAAGGAGATGGCTACACCTTC. The chain has TRBV27 and TRBJ1-2; D unclear. Germline lookup yields CDR1 MNHEY and CDR2 SMNVEV (reference sequence). The CDR3 has 13 amino acids. The V end was cut by 2 bases, the J end by 6 bases, with 10 bases between.

This clone has at least ten counts. The chain links TRBV2 to TRBJ1-4, with D maybe TRBD1 (6 bases). The CDR3 extends over 12 amino acids. V was trimmed by 4 bases and J by 11 bases, leaving 11 bases between them. CDR1 SNHLY and CDR2 FYNNEI come from the germline V gene. The CDR3 DNA follows: TGTGCCAGCAGTGGGACAGTGGAGAAACTGTTTTTT. Protein sequence: CASSGTVEKLFF.

The rearrangement links TRBV6-5 to TRBJ1-1; D is perhaps TRBD1 (5 bases). The germline CDR1 and CDR2 sequences are MNHEY and SVGAGI. The CDR3 is 14 residues long. Trimming shortened V by 9 bases and J by 0 bases, and 14 bases separated the two germline ends. The CDR3 loop reads CASRRQSLNTEAFF. CDR3 bases: TGTGCCAGTCGGCGACAGAGTTTGAACACTGAAGCTTTCTTT.

This clone was observed a handful of times. The V gene is TRBV4-2, the J gene TRBJ2-5; D is perhaps TRBD2 (5 bases). Between the trimmed V and J ends, which lost 1 base and 5 bases, there was a span of 11 bases. Germline values: CDR1 LGHNA, CDR2 YNFKEQ. This CDR3 contains 14 residues. The CDR3, as DNA: TGTGCCAGCAGCCAAGGTCCCTCGGGGGAGACCCAGTACTTC. Translation: CASSQGPSGETQYF.

This clone was seen only a few times. V is TRBV29-1 and J is TRBJ1-4; TRBD1 is a possible D gene (5 bases). This CDR3 spans 13 amino acids. Trimming shortened V by 5 bases and J by 2 bases, and 9 bases separated the two germline ends. Germline-derived CDR1 and CDR2 are SQVTM and ANQGSEA. Here the CDR3 reads CSVSGETNEKLFF. DNA of the CDR3: TGCAGCGTTTCGGGGGAGACTAATGAAAAACTGTTTTTT.

This clone was picked up a small number of times. CDR3 DNA: TGTGCCAGTAGTACGACGGCAGACAATCAGCCCCAGCATTTT. This codes for CASSTTADNQPQHF. This chain connects TRBV19 to TRBJ1-5; no clear D. The CDR3 loop spans 14 amino acids. The V gene lost 4 bases and the J gene lost 3 bases, with 10 bases spanning the gap. The germline V gene encodes CDR1 LNHDA and CDR2 SQIVND (reference sequence).

This rearrangement joins TRBV4-1 to TRBJ2-4, with 9 bases matching TRBD1. CDR1 and CDR2 (germline): MGHRA, YSYEKL. Trimming removed 1 base from V and 9 bases from J; junction bases left unmatched: 4. CDR3 length: 14 amino acids. CDR3 nucleotides: TGCGCCAGCAGCCAAGTACAGGGGGCGGCCATTCAGTACTTC. This encodes CASSQVQGAAIQYF.

A few counts support this clone. J is TRBJ2-7 and V is TRBV5-1; 8 bases are a match to TRBD2. Trimming at V came to 3 bases and at J to 5 bases, leaving 10 bases not matched to a gene. Germline V CDR1 and CDR2: SGHRS, YFSETQ. The CDR3 spans 15 residues. CDR3 in amino acids: CASSSLVSGGDEQYF. CDR3 coding DNA: TGCGCCAGCAGCTCCCTAGTGAGCGGGGGTGACGAGCAGTACTTC.

The CDR3 nucleotides are TGCGCCAGCAGCTTGGCCGGGGGAGGCGGGTACGAGCAGTACTTC. Translating gives CASSLAGGGGYEQYF. The J gene is TRBJ2-7, the V gene TRBV5-1; D is possibly TRBD2 (6 bases). The CDR3 is 15 amino acids. The V and J ends lost 0 bases and 4 bases respectively, with 14 bases between them. Looked up from germline, CDR1 is SGHRS and CDR2 is YFSETQ.

This clone occurred a few times. J is TRBJ2-6 and V is TRBV11-3, with D possibly TRBD2 on 5 matching bases. The CDR3 has 14 amino acids. V lost 4 bases and J 2 bases, leaving 6 bases between the germline ends. Germline loops: CDR1 SGHNT, CDR2 YENEEA. The CDR3 protein is CASSSGTGANVLTF. CDR3 bases: TGTGCCAGCAGCTCCGGGACTGGGGCCAACGTCCTGACTTTC.

Details on this clone: Other DNA variants within this sample encode the same CDR3. The J gene is TRBJ1-1, the V gene TRBV9; no clear D gene. CDR1 and CDR2 (germline): SGDLS, YYNGEE. The CDR3 sequence is 13 residues long. V dropped 1 base and J dropped 1 base, with 5 bases sitting between them. DNA of the CDR3: TGTGCCAGCAGCGTATTTGGGAACACTGAAGCTTTCTTT. Protein product: CASSVFGNTEAFF.

This clone occurred a few times. V and J are TRBV29-1 and TRBJ1-2; D gene ambiguous. CDR1 and CDR2 from the germline V gene are SQVTM and ANQGSEA. The CDR3 consists of 12 residues. V was cut by 1 base and J by 8 bases, with 11 bases left in between. The CDR3 loop reads CSVEGFGYGYTF. The DNA of the CDR3 is TGCAGCGTTGAAGGCTTCGGGTACGGCTACACCTTC. Full variable domain (missing parts from reference TRBV29-1 and TRBJ1-2): SAVISQKPSRDICQRGTSLTIQCQVDSQVTMMFWYRQQPGQSLTLIATANQGSEATYESGFVIDKFPISRPNLTFSTLTVSNMSPEDSSIYLCSVEGFGYGYTFGSGTRLTVV.

The chain recombines TRBV2 with TRBJ1-6; 8 bases map to TRBD1. Germline V gives CDR1 SNHLY, CDR2 FYNNEI. With 7 bases clipped from V and 6 bases from J, the junction kept 8 bases outside the gene matches. The CDR3 consists of 15 residues. DNA of the CDR3: TGTGCCAGCACAATCTACAGGGGGGGTAATTCACCCCTCCACTTT. It encodes CASTIYRGGNSPLHF. Full variable domain (outside the CDR3, taken from reference TRBV2 and TRBJ1-6): EPEVTQTPSHQVTQMGQEVILRCVPISNHLYFYWYRQILGQKVEFLVSFYNNEISEKSEIFDDQFSVERPDGSNFTLKIRSTKLEDSAMYFCASTIYRGGNSPLHFGNGTRLTVT.

The chain has TRBV29-1 and TRBJ2-7; no definite D call. The germline CDR1 and CDR2 sequences are SQVTM and ANQGSEA. CDR3 length: 11 residues. V gave up 6 bases and J gave up 5 bases, with 11 bases separating them. The chain's CDR3 is CSVGDADEQYF. In DNA form, the CDR3 reads TGCAGCGTCGGAGACGCGGACGAGCAGTACTTC.

This chain links TRBV9 with TRBJ1-4, with 7 bases aligning to TRBD1. The trim removed 0 bases at V and 8 bases at J, leaving 1 base unmatched. The length of the CDR3 is 13 residues. Germline assignment: CDR1 SGDLS and CDR2 YYNGEE. As DNA, the CDR3 is TGTGCCAGCAGCGTAGGGGACAGAGAAAAACTGTTTTTT. Amino acid sequence: CASSVGDREKLFF.

The chain links TRBV7-2 to TRBJ2-3; no definite D call. The length of the CDR3 is 14 residues. Trimming shortened V by 5 bases and J by 5 bases, and 14 bases separated the two germline ends. Germline values: CDR1 SGHTA, CDR2 FQGNSA. CDR3 sequence: CASSKAFGGDTQYF. CDR3 DNA sequence: TGTGCCAGCAGCAAGGCCTTCGGTGGAGATACGCAGTATTTT.

In DNA form, the CDR3 reads TGTGCCAGCAGCCCAGGACAGGGGACGGACATTCAGTACTTC. It yields the protein CASSPGQGTDIQYF. The V gene is TRBV7-2, the J gene TRBJ2-4, with TRBD1 matching 9 bases. The CDR3 is 14 amino acids. V shed 5 bases, J shed 8 bases, and the junction held 7 bases outside the gene matches. Per germline, CDR1 SGHTA and CDR2 FQGNSA.

A few counts support this clone. The chain has TRBV27 and TRBJ1-2; D not resolved. Trimming cost V 6 bases and J 8 bases, with 13 bases left between them. The CDR3 totals 12 residues. Looked up from germline, CDR1 is MNHEY and CDR2 is SMNVEV (reference sequence). The CDR3 DNA reads as TGTGCCAGCAGCCGATCCGGCCTCGGCTACACCTTC. It yields the protein CASSRSGLGYTF.

This clone came up a few times. The chain employs TRBV27 and TRBJ2-6, with a weak D call TRBD1 (6 bases). Germline lookup yields CDR1 MNHEY and CDR2 SMNVEV (reference sequence). The CDR3 totals 17 residues. V dropped 5 bases and J dropped 1 base, with 15 bases sitting between them. In nucleotides, the CDR3 is TGTGCCAGCAGTCCTGACCATGGACAGTCTGGGGCCAACGTCCTGACTTTC. Translation: CASSPDHGQSGANVLTF.

This clone showed up just a few times. The V call is TRBV7-2, the J call TRBJ2-1, with 7 bases fitting TRBD2. V lost 5 bases, J lost 1 base, and 8 bases stayed unmatched. The CDR3 covers 16 residues. Germline V gene data show CDR1 as SGHTA and CDR2 as FQGNSA. The CDR3 protein is CASSLGPGGSYNEQFF. CDR3 bases: TGTGCCAGCAGCCTGGGGCCGGGGGGATCCTACAATGAGCAGTTCTTC.

The chain uses TRBV30 and TRBJ1-2, with 9 bases lining up with TRBD1. CDR1 and CDR2 (germline): GTSNPN, SVGIG (reference sequence). The CDR3 covers 14 residues. The J segment lost 6 bases and the V segment lost 1 base, leaving 6 bases of the junction unmatched. In nucleotides, the CDR3 is TGTGCCTGGAGTGGGGACAGGGCCCCTCATGGCTACACCTTC. Its translation: CAWSGDRAPHGYTF.

The chain combines TRBV10-3 with TRBJ1-2; D unresolved. CDR1 is ENHRY, CDR2 SYGVKD, per germline. CDR3 length: 16 amino acids. V was pared by 0 bases and J by 8 bases, with 19 bases between. In nucleotides, the CDR3 is TGTGCCATCAGTGAGTCAGGTGATCTAATCGTAAACGGCTACACCTTC. It encodes CAISESGDLIVNGYTF.

The chain combines TRBV11-2 with TRBJ2-7; the D gene is possibly TRBD2 (6 bases). Germline V gene lookup returns CDR1 SGHAT and CDR2 FQNNGV. The length of the CDR3 is 14 residues. V dropped 5 bases and J dropped 4 bases, with 15 bases sitting between them. CDR3 amino acids: CASSPQGGIYEQYF. CDR3 nucleotide sequence: TGTGCCAGCAGCCCCCAAGGCGGGATTTACGAGCAGTACTTC.

The gene calls are TRBV30 and TRBJ2-6; the D gene is possibly TRBD1 (5 bases). The CDR3 contains 14 residues. The germline V gene has CDR1 GTSNPN and CDR2 SVGIG (reference sequence). V dropped 7 bases and J dropped 4 bases, with 14 bases sitting between them. The CDR3 spells CAYSTGSGANVLTF. The CDR3 DNA sequence: TGTGCCTACTCAACAGGTTCCGGGGCCAACGTCCTGACTTTC.

This sequence joins TRBV30 and TRBJ1-1; no reliable D call. The CDR3 loop spans 15 amino acids. The V end lost 3 bases, the J end lost 3 bases, and 17 bases lay between the germline ends. Germline lookup yields CDR1 GTSNPN and CDR2 SVGIG (reference sequence). CDR3 region: CAWSQTIVLDTEAFF. Written as DNA, the CDR3 is TGTGCCTGGAGCCAGACGATCGTCCTCGACACTGAAGCTTTCTTT. Full variable domain (missing parts from reference TRBV30 and TRBJ1-1): SQTIHQWPATLVQPVGSPLSLECTVEGTSNPNLYWYRQAAGRGLQLLFYSVGIGQISSEVPQNLSASRPQDRQFILSSKKLLLSDSGFYLCAWSQTIVLDTEAFFGQGTRLTVV.

The chain is built from TRBV30 and TRBJ1-2, with TRBD1 as a possible D gene (5 bases). V was trimmed by 0 bases and J by 4 bases, leaving 6 bases between them. The CDR3 has 12 amino acids. Germline lookup yields CDR1 GTSNPN and CDR2 SVGIG (reference sequence). In DNA form, the CDR3 reads TGTGCCTGGAGTGTGACAGTCTATGGCTACACCTTC. Its protein is CAWSVTVYGYTF.

This clone was observed a handful of times. This chain connects TRBV29-1 to TRBJ2-7; D is unclear. This CDR3 contains 12 residues. Germline V gives CDR1 SQVTM, CDR2 ANQGSEA. V was clipped by 1 base and J by 7 bases, with 11 bases between them. CDR3 DNA sequence: TGCAGCGTTGAAGTGCGCAGGAAAGAGCAGTACTTC. Its protein product is CSVEVRRKEQYF.

This clone was observed at least ten times. The V gene is TRBV15, the J gene TRBJ2-1, with 11 bases identical to TRBD2. The CDR3 has 15 residues. From germline, CDR1 is LNHNV and CDR2 YYDKDF (reference sequence). V gave up 3 bases and J gave up 7 bases; unmatched junction bases: 5. In DNA form, the CDR3 reads TGTGCCACCAGCAGTCGACTAGCGGGGAGAAATGAGCAGTTCTTC. Residues: CATSSRLAGRNEQFF. Complete variable domain (other parts from reference TRBV15 and TRBJ2-1): DAMVIQNPRYQVTQFGKPVTLSCSQTLNHNVMYWYQQKSSQAPKLLFHYYDKDFNNEADTPDNFQSRRPNTSFCFLDIRSPGLGDTAMYLCATSSRLAGRNEQFFGPGTRLTVL.